Given below is one TCR beta chain in context. Antigen specificity is unknown. Trimming cost V 4 bases and J 4 bases; bases outside gene matches: 15. The CDR3 loop spans 18 amino acids. Germline CDR1 reads MGHRA; CDR2 reads YSYEKL. The data stem from a study of shared clonotypes between healthy human individuals. Study-wide findings and caveats: Richness estimates generally favored naive over memory subsets. Rarefaction analysis demonstrated incomplete sorted-subset sequencing notwithstanding large depth.

Researchers divided each subset's genomic DNA evenly across several immunoSEQ plates. Libraries were prepared by immunoSEQ multiplex PCR; TCRdb keeps only in-frame clonotypes and omits some of them. In the table there are roughly 410,000 clones, 90% to 97% of which are singletons. This sequence joins TRBV4-1 and TRBJ1-5; 8 nucleotides agree with TRBD1. The sequenced sample was memory CD8+ T cells sorted from blood. Subset of the sample: CD45RO+ cells pooled with CCR7-negative TemRA cells. The receptor was isolated from a man aged 30-40 years in good health. CDR3 protein: CASSPSPLQGVQNQPQHF. CDR3 nucleotide sequence: TGCGCCAGCAGCCCCTCACCTTTACAGGGGGTACAAAATCAGCCCCAGCATTTT.